This passage covers 2 T cell receptor beta chains from one sample sequenced in a study of blood T cell repertoires in COVID-19. The protocol was immunoSEQ multiplex PCR, while the TCRdb copy is restricted to in-frame clones and leaves out a portion. The sample comprises some 200,000 clones, about 88% of which are singletons, and about 2.4% rests with the top ten. Material: PBMCs or T cells enriched from blood (not recorded which). The receptor source for this set is a woman younger than 45 who had recovered from COVID-19.

The chain has TRBV5-1 and TRBJ2-1; 10 bases fit TRBD2. V gave up 4 bases and J gave up 5 bases; unmatched junction bases: 3. Germline V gene sequence: CDR1 SGHRS, CDR2 YFSETQ. CDR3 length equals 14 residues. The CDR3 loop is CASSPGTSDNEQFF. The CDR3 region has the DNA TGCGCCAGCAGCCCGGGGACTAGCGACAATGAGCAGTTCTTC.

This chain links TRBV6-5 with TRBJ1-6, with D possibly matching TRBD1 (6 bases). From germline, CDR1 is MNHEY and CDR2 SVGAGI. The CDR3 consists of 16 residues. The V and J ends lost 0 bases and 7 bases respectively, with 13 bases between them. CDR3 residues: CASSYSGTRENSPLHF. The CDR3 region has the DNA TGTGCCAGCAGTTACTCCGGGACACGAGAAAATTCACCCCTCCACTTT.